Sequencing of this TCR beta chain was carried out in a study of blood T cell repertoires in COVID-19. The length of the CDR3 is 15 residues. Losses at the gene ends were 0 bases for V and 2 bases for J; bases not matched to a gene: 2. Germline V gene sequence: CDR1 SEHNR, CDR2 FQNEAQ (reference sequence). Measured with immunoSEQ multiplex PCR; TCRdb has only the in-frame clones, and not every one. The sample shows 300,000 to 450,000 clones, roughly 87% of them seen only once. The source of this sequence is a woman aged 55-75 years with COVID-19, enrolled during active disease. Sequenced input: peripheral blood. The V call is TRBV7-9, the J call TRBJ1-2, with 8 bases lining up with TRBD1. The CDR3 DNA is TGTGCCAGCAGCTTAGCGCCAGGGGGCAACTATGGCTACACCTTC. Its protein is CASSLAPGGNYGYTF.